These 8 T cell receptor beta chains were sequenced from one sample in a study of blood T cell repertoires in COVID-19. Only in-frame clones appear in the TCRdb table, and some are missing; sequencing was by immunoSEQ multiplex PCR. The table has more than 60,000 clones, more than 70% seen once. Sequenced material: peripheral blood. These receptors originate from a man aged 55-75 years with active or convalescent COVID-19.

This chain uses TRBV7-9 with TRBJ2-1; a possible D gene is TRBD1 (5 bases). Germline V gene data show CDR1 as SEHNR and CDR2 as FQNEAQ (reference sequence). Between the trimmed V and J ends, which lost 2 bases and 0 bases, there was a span of 8 bases. This CDR3 is 15 amino acids long. This CDR3 is CASSLTTVSYNEQFF. DNA of the CDR3: TGTGCCAGCAGCTTAACGACAGTCTCCTACAATGAGCAGTTCTTC.

The chain joins TRBV19 to TRBJ2-7, with 9 bases lining up with TRBD1. CDR3 length: 14 residues. V lost 5 bases and J lost 1; bases outside the gene matches: 3. The germline V gene has CDR1 LNHDA and CDR2 SQIVND (reference sequence). CDR3 protein: CASSLGTGSYEQYF. The CDR3 nucleotides are TGTGCCAGTAGTCTAGGGACAGGGTCCTACGAGCAGTACTTC.

The chain has TRBV6-5 and TRBJ1-1; the match to TRBD1 covers 8 bases. Germline CDR1 reads MNHEY; CDR2 reads SVGAGI. This CDR3 is 13 amino acids long. The V segment lost 6 bases and the J segment 3 bases; nucleotides outside the gene matches: 3. The CDR3 DNA reads TGTGCCAGCAGCACACAGGGGGACACTGAAGCTTTCTTT. Translated, it gives CASSTQGDTEAFF.

The J gene is TRBJ2-5, the V gene TRBV11-2; D perhaps matches TRBD1 (7 bases). Per the germline V gene, CDR1 is SGHAT and CDR2 is FQNNGV. The CDR3 is 16 amino acids. V was clipped by 5 bases and J by 5 bases, with 21 bases between them. For the CDR3, the DNA is TGTGCCAGCAGCCGGGGCTCGGGGGCAGGGGGTGAGACCCAGTACTTC. Protein sequence: CASSRGSGAGGETQYF.

The chain couples TRBV19 to TRBJ1-1, with D maybe TRBD1 (5 bases). The CDR3 loop spans 15 amino acids. Between the trimmed V and J ends, which lost 5 bases and 2 bases, there was a span of 15 bases. Germline lookup yields CDR1 LNHDA and CDR2 SQIVND (reference sequence). CDR3 sequence: CASSLEFGGNTEAFF. The CDR3, as DNA: TGTGCCAGTAGTTTGGAATTCGGGGGAAACACTGAAGCTTTCTTT.

This clone was picked up many times. The chain employs TRBV5-1 and TRBJ1-1; 8 nucleotides align to TRBD1. Trimming took 3 bases from V and 1 from J; bases not matched to a gene: 5. Germline V lookup: CDR1 SGHRS, CDR2 YFSETQ. The CDR3 extends over 15 amino acids. CDR3 region: CASSSSGTGNTEAFF. CDR3 DNA sequence: TGCGCCAGCAGCTCATCCGGGACAGGGAACACTGAAGCTTTCTTT. The full variable domain, in which reference TRBV5-1 and TRBJ1-1 provide the parts outside the CDR3, is KAGVTQTPRYLIKTRGQQVTLSCSPISGHRSVSWYQQTPGQGLQFLFEYFSETQRNKGNFPGRFSGRQFSNSRSEMNVSTLELGDSALYLCASSSSGTGNTEAFFGQGTRLTVV.

This clone was observed a handful of times. The chain carries TRBV7-9 and TRBJ1-2, with 8 bases identical to TRBD1. The CDR3 sequence is 15 residues long. V gave up 1 base and J gave up 0 bases; unmatched junction bases: 1. In germline, CDR1 is SEHNR, CDR2 FQNEAQ (reference sequence). The CDR3 bases are TGTGCCAGCAGCTTAGGGACAGGGTCTAACTATGGCTACACCTTC. Amino acids: CASSLGTGSNYGYTF.

V gene TRBV7-9 combines with J gene TRBJ2-5; TRBD1 aligns across 8 bases. J lost 2 bases, V lost 1 base, and 9 bases had no gene match. The CDR3 consists of 17 residues. Germline V gives CDR1 SEHNR, CDR2 FQNEAQ (reference sequence). CDR3 in amino acids: CASSLGRTGMPQETQYF. DNA of the CDR3: TGTGCCAGCAGCTTAGGACGGACAGGGATGCCTCAAGAGACCCAGTACTTC. The full variable domain, in which reference TRBV7-9 and TRBJ2-5 provide the parts outside the CDR3, is DTGVSQNPRHKITKRGQNVTFRCDPISEHNRLYWYRQTLGQGPEFLTYFQNEAQLEKSRLLSDRFSAERPKGSFSTLEIQRTEQGDSAMYLCASSLGRTGMPQETQYFGPGTRLLVL.